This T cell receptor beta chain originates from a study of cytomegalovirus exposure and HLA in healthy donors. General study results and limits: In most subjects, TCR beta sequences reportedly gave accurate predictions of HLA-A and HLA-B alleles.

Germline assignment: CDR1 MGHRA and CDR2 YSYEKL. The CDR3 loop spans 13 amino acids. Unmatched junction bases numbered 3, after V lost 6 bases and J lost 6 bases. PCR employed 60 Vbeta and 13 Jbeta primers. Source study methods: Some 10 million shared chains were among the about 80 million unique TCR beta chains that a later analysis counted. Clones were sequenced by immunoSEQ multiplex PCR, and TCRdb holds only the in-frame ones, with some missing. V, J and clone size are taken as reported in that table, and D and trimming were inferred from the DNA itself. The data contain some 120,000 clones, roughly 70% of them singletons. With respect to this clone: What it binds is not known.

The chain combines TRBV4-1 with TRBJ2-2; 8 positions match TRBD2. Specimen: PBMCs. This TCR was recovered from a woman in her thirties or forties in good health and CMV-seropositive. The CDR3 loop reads CASRYGGAGELFF. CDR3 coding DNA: TGCGCCAGCAGATACGGGGGGGCCGGGGAGCTGTTTTTT.